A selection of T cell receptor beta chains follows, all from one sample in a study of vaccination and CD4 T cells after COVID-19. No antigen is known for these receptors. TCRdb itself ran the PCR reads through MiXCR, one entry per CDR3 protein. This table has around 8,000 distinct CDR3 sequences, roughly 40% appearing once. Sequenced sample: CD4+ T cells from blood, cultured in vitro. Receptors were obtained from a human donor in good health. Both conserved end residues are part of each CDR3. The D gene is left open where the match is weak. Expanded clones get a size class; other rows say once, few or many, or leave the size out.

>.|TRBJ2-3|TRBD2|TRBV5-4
TGTGCCAGCAGCTCAAGACTAGCCCTAGTAAGCGATACGCAGTATTTT
CASSSRLALVSDTQYF
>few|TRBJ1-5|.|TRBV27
TGTGCCAGCAGTCCTCAAGCTCCGGGGGCTTATAGCAATCAGCCCCAGCATTTT
CASSPQAPGAYSNQPQHF
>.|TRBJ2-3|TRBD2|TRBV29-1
TGCAGCGTCCGCATACTAGCGGGGGGGCCGGCAGATACGCAGTATTTT
CSVRILAGGPADTQYF
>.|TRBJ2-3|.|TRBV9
TGTGCCAGCAGCGTAGCGGCCGGAGCGCAGATTGGAACAGATACGCAGTATTTT
CASSVAAGAQIGTDTQYF
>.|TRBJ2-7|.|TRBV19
TGTGCCAGTAGTATAGTGGGGAGCTCCTACGAGCAGTACTTC
CASSIVGSSYEQYF
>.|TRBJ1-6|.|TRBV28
TGTGCCAGCAGTGGATCCTGGAACCCGAGCTCCTATAATTCACCCCTCCACTTT
CASSGSWNPSSYNSPLHF
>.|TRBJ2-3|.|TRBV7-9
TGTGCCAGCAGCTTAAGAGAGGAAGGGACAGATACGCAGTATTTT
CASSLREEGTDTQYF
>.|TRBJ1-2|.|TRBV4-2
TGTGCCAGCAGCCCCCCAGGGGCAGGGGCCTATGGCTACACCTTC
CASSPPGAGAYGYTF
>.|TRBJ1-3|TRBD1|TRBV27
TGTGCCAGCGACCGGGACAGGCCTGGAAACACCATATATTTT
CASDRDRPGNTIYF
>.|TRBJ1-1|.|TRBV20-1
TGCAGTGCAGACTGGGTGAACACTGAAGCTTTCTTT
CSADWVNTEAFF
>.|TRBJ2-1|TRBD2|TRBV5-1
TGCGCCAGCATCAGACTAGCGGGAGGTGAGCAGTTCTTC
CASIRLAGGEQFF
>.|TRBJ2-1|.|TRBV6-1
TGTGCCAGCAGCCAAATTAGCGGAGCCTCCTACAATGAGCAGTTCTTC
CASSQISGASYNEQFF
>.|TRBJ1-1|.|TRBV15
TGTGCCACCACTCCGGGGCGGGGGGGGAACACTGAAGCTTTCTTT
CATTPGRGGNTEAFF
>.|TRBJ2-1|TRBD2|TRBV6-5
TGTGCCAGCAGTTACTTATATAGCCTGAGCGGGAGTGGGTACAATGAGCAGTTCTTC
CASSYLYSLSGSGYNEQFF
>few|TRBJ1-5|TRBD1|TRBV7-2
TGTGCCAGCAGCCGGGACAGGGATGCTCAGCCCCAGCATTTT
CASSRDRDAQPQHF
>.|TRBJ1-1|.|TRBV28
TGTGCCAGCACACGACTCCCTGAAGCTTTCTTT
CASTRLPEAFF
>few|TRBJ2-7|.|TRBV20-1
TGCAGTGCTGAACAGGGCTACGAGCAGTACTTC
CSAEQGYEQYF
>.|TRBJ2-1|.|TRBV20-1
TGCAGTGCAGTGGCGAACAATGAGCAGTTCTTC
CSAVANNEQFF
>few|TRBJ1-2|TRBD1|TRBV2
TGTGCCAGCAGGCCCAGTGGATTGTTGAGGGACAGGGGGCATGGCTACACCTTC
CASRPSGLLRDRGHGYTF
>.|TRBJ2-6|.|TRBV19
TGTGCCAGTAGTATTTGGAGCTCTGGGGCCAACGTCCTGACTTTC
CASSIWSSGANVLTF